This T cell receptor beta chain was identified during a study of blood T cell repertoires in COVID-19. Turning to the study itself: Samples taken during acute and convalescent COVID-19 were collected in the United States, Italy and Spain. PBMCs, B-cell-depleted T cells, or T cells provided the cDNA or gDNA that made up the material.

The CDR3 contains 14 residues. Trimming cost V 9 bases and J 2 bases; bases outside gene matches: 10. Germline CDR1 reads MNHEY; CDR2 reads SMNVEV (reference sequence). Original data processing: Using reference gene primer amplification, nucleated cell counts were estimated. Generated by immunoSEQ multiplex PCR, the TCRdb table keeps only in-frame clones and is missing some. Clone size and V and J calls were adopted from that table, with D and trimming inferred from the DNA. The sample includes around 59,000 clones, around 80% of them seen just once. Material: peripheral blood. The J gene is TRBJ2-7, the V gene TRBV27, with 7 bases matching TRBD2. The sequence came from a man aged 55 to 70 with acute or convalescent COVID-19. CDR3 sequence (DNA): TGTGCCAGTTGGGAGGGGAAAGCGGCCTACGAGCAGTACTTC. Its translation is CASWEGKAAYEQYF.